A few counts support the clone carrying this T cell receptor (beta chain). The CDR3 contains 15 residues. The germline V gene has CDR1 MNHNS and CDR2 SASEGT. V lost 7 bases, J lost 3 bases, and 16 bases lay in between. The sample belongs to a study of cytomegalovirus exposure and HLA in healthy donors. A multiplex PCR was run with 60 Vbeta primers and 13 Jbeta primers. Produced via immunoSEQ multiplex PCR; TCRdb's table is partial and in-frame only. The profile shows 100,000 to 150,000 clones, more than 75% of them singletons. The gene calls are TRBV6-1 and TRBJ1-5, with D possibly being TRBD1 (6 bases). The sequence derives from a man between 25 and 39 years old in good health and CMV-seropositive. The sample consisted of PBMCs. The CDR3 loop reads CASNLQGHYNQPQHF. CDR3 coding DNA: TGTGCCAGCAACCTACAGGGTCATTACAATCAGCCCCAGCATTTT.